Below are 8 T cell receptor beta chains sequenced from a single sample in a study of tumor-infiltrating lymphocytes in glioblastoma multiforme. TCR beta libraries were built from RNA through three nested multiplex PCR rounds using modified ARM-PCR. TCRdb used MiXCR to reprocess the multiplex PCR reads, holding one entry per CDR3 protein. In the table there are about 32,000 distinct CDR3 sequences, roughly 64% of which are singletons. Input material: brain tumor tissue. These receptors were obtained from a male donor with glioblastoma.

Details on this clonotype: At one boundary the junction diverges from the germline segment, which might be a read error. The chain has TRBV14 and TRBJ2-3; weak D call: TRBD2 (5 bases). Per the germline V gene, CDR1 is SGHDN and CDR2 is FVKESK. The CDR3 spans 17 residues. The CDR3 region has the DNA TGTGCCAGCAGCCAAGCGATAGGGAGTTATAGCACAGCTACGCAGTATTTT. Protein: CASSQAIGSYSTATQYF.

As for this clonotype: Its ends do not fully match the called genes, so a read error is possible. V usage is TRBV20-1 and J usage is TRBJ2-5; 12 nucleotides match TRBD2. Germline V gene sequence: CDR1 DFQATT, CDR2 SNEGSKA (reference sequence). This CDR3 has 14 residues. The CDR3: CSASRLAGAGTQNF. CDR3 sequence (DNA): TGCAGTGCTAGTAGACTAGCGGGAGCAGGGACCCAGAACTTC.

This clonotype has ten or more counts. The V and J genes are TRBV6-1 and TRBJ2-5; D is perhaps TRBD1 (6 bases). This CDR3 has 14 residues. Trimming took off 6 bases at V and 2 bases at J, with 13 bases between the two ends. Germline V gene sequence: CDR1 MNHNS, CDR2 SASEGT. The CDR3 here is CASSAGDGQETQYF. The DNA of the CDR3 is TGTGCCAGCAGCGCAGGGGATGGACAAGAGACCCAGTACTTC.

Concerning this clonotype: One junction end disagrees with the germline gene, perhaps due to a read error. This rearrangement joins TRBV20-1 to TRBJ1-1, with a weak D call TRBD1 (6 bases). CDR3 size: 13 residues. From germline, CDR1 is DFQATT and CDR2 SNEGSKA (reference sequence). In DNA form, the CDR3 reads TGCAGTGCGAAAAGGACAGTGAACACTGAAGCCTTCTTT. Translated: CSAKRTVNTEAFF.

J is TRBJ2-7 and V is TRBV11-2; D possibly corresponds to TRBD2 (6 bases). Trimming took 5 bases from V and 7 from J, leaving 15 bases between them. The V gene's germline CDR1 is SGHAT and CDR2 FQNNGV. The CDR3 has 13 amino acids. CDR3 DNA sequence: TGTGCCAGCAGCCCCTTCGGGGGAAGGGAGCAGTACTTC. Translating it yields CASSPFGGREQYF.

In its sample, this clonotype is medium-sized. V gene TRBV20-1 combines with J gene TRBJ1-2, with TRBD1 matching over 7 bases. This CDR3 region has 16 residues. V gave up 0 bases and J gave up 4 bases; unmatched junction bases: 11. Germline lookup yields CDR1 DFQATT and CDR2 SNEGSKA (reference sequence). CDR3 region: CSARDPGQPYLYGYTF. The CDR3, as DNA: TGCAGTGCTAGAGACCCGGGACAGCCCTACCTCTATGGCTACACCTTC.

This chain links TRBV6-1 with TRBJ2-1; 7 bases are a match to TRBD2. CDR3 length: 14 amino acids. Germline values: CDR1 MNHNS, CDR2 SASEGT. V lost 6 bases, J lost 0 bases, and 2 bases stayed unmatched. The CDR3 loop reads CASRSGDSYNEQFF. The CDR3 nucleotides are TGTGCCAGCAGAAGCGGGGACTCCTACAATGAGCAGTTCTTC.

With respect to this clonotype: Since a much larger clone is just one base distant, this may be a read error. The chain uses TRBV30 and TRBJ2-7, with TRBD2 as a possible D gene (6 bases). The length of the CDR3 is 13 residues. Germline V lookup: CDR1 GTSNPN, CDR2 SVGIG (reference sequence). V was trimmed by 0 bases and J by 6 bases, leaving 12 bases between them. In DNA, the CDR3 is TGTGCCTGGAGTGTAATCGTGGGAGGCGAGCAGTACTTC. This sequence encodes CAWSVIVGGEQYF.